The clone carrying this T cell receptor beta chain was picked up many times. Its antigen remains unknown. The record originates from a study of blood T cells in healthy people across ages. Sample-barcoded 5' priming and a J-beta primer mix drove a second PCR of roughly 7 to 11 cycles. Per-sample output comprised a minimum of 3 million paired-end reads containing CDR3. TCRdb called the 5' RACE reads again in MiXCR, with one record for every CDR3 protein. This sample has hundreds of thousands of distinct CDR3 sequences; about 28% occur once, and the top ten carry 15% to 20%. CDR1 is LGHNA, CDR2 YSLEER, per germline. CDR3 size: 14 residues. V lost 0 bases and J lost 6; bases outside the gene matches: 4. Findings of the study overall: A conclusive naive versus antigen-experienced comparison was prevented by the unsorted PBMCs.

The TCR originated in a woman of 80 years or more in good health. Sequencing was carried out using blood. The J gene is TRBJ1-2, the V gene TRBV4-3, with 7 bases aligning to TRBD1. Here the CDR3 DNA reads TGCGCCAGCAGCCAAGATCGGGGGACAGATGGCTACACCTTC. The encoded protein is CASSQDRGTDGYTF.